This T cell receptor (beta chain) was captured by sequencing in a study of identical twins. Study-level results: Memory repertoires showed no such pattern, whereas abundant cord blood beta clonotypes carried fewer insertions. Conclusions rested on cross-sectional statistics rather than following the same donors. Modeled out-of-frame TCR alpha sharing in monozygotic twins fell below observed levels.

The CDR3 consists of 10 residues. Germline CDR1 SNHLY, CDR2 FYNNEI. The V and J ends lost 4 bases and 7 bases respectively, with 4 bases between them. TCRdb analysed the 5' RACE reads with MiXCR anew, one entry per CDR3 protein. The sample has around 500,000 distinct CDR3 sequences; 13% to 15% are singletons. This clonotype was counted between two and nine times. Its cognate antigen is unknown. There were only healthy Caucasians among the donors. These data are also associated with another study on yellow fever vaccine responses in identical twins.

The rearrangement links TRBV2 to TRBJ1-2; the D is unclear. The TCR comes from a woman younger than 30 in good health. The sample taken for sequencing was CD4+ T cells sorted from blood. CDR3 DNA sequence: TGTGCCAGCAGTGGGGCTGGCTACACCTTC. Its protein is CASSGAGYTF.